A single T cell receptor (beta chain) is shown here with its context. The CDR3 loop spans 13 amino acids. V shed 8 bases and J 8 bases; nucleotides not matched to a gene: 5. Germline CDR1 MNHNS, CDR2 SASEGT. This entry comes from a study of cytomegalovirus exposure and HLA in healthy donors. 13 Jbeta primers and 60 Vbeta primers were used for the PCR. Using immunoSEQ multiplex PCR, the repertoire was profiled, and TCRdb retains in-frame clones only, with some absent. The data hold 81,000 or so clones, with roughly 75% observed a single time. Sample: PBMCs. The TCR originated in a man aged 60 to 75 in good health and CMV-seronegative. The gene calls are TRBV6-1 and TRBJ1-4; the match to TRBD1 covers 10 bases. DNA for the CDR3: TGTGCCAGCCGACAGGGGGCGGGGGAAAAACTGTTTTTT. Translating gives CASRQGAGEKLFF.